This T cell receptor (beta chain) appears in the sequencing data of a study of blood T cells in healthy people across ages. V was trimmed by 5 bases and J by 2 bases, leaving 15 bases between them. This CDR3 has 15 amino acids. The germline V gene encodes CDR1 MNHNS and CDR2 SASEGT. A second PCR, run for roughly 7 to 11 cycles, used a sample-barcoded 5' primer plus a J-beta primer mix. TCRdb reprocessed the 5' RACE reads via MiXCR and lists one record per CDR3 protein. Of more than 800,000 distinct CDR3 sequences listed, more than 25% are singletons. The material sequenced was blood. This chain joins TRBV6-1 and TRBJ1-2, with D possibly being TRBD1 (5 bases). This clonotype originated in a woman aged 80 or older in good health. CDR3 sequence: CASSPSGVANYGYTF. The DNA of the CDR3 is TGTGCCAGCAGTCCGTCGGGGGTCGCAAACTATGGCTACACCTTC.